Below, 20 T cell receptor beta chains from the same sample are listed, as sequenced in a study of metastatic and nonmetastatic thyroid tumors. Patients were all untreated before their thyroid surgery. MiXCR reprocessed the PCR reads for TCRdb. This table holds 20,000 to 25,000 clones, approximately 29% found once. Sequencing was performed on blood. These receptors all stem from a female donor with papillary thyroid cancer or a benign thyroid nodule (not recorded which). Some clones in this sample may be carry-over from other donors' samples.

This clone was counted many times. The rearrangement joins TRBV28 to TRBJ2-4, with D possibly being TRBD1 (8 bases). The V gene lost 7 bases and the J gene lost 6 bases, with 19 bases spanning the gap. CDR1 and CDR2 from the germline V gene are MDHEN and SYDVKM. CDR3 length: 15 amino acids. The CDR3 is CASTSTGEGGNIQYF. Here the CDR3 DNA reads TGTGCCAGCACCTCGACAGGGGAGGGGGGAAACATTCAGTACTTC.

By sample share, this clone is medium-sized. The chain recombines TRBV6-1 with TRBJ1-1, with 7 bases matching TRBD1. CDR1 and CDR2 (germline): MNHNS, SASEGT. CDR3 size: 14 residues. V lost 6 bases, J lost 4 bases, and 8 bases stayed unmatched. The CDR3 loop reads CASRTTGEGTEAFF. The CDR3 DNA reads as TGTGCCAGCAGGACAACAGGGGAGGGCACTGAAGCTTTCTTT.

The chain joins TRBV4-2 to TRBJ2-6, with 7 bases identical to TRBD1. Germline V gene data show CDR1 as LGHNA and CDR2 as YNFKEQ. With 2 bases clipped from V and 0 bases from J, the junction kept 4 bases outside the gene matches. The CDR3 sequence is 17 residues long. For the CDR3, the DNA is TGTGCCAGCAGCCAAAGACAGGGATACTCTGGGGCCAACGTCCTGACTTTC. As protein: CASSQRQGYSGANVLTF.

This clone was seen a handful of times. J is TRBJ2-7 and V is TRBV6-1; D may be TRBD1 (6 bases). The CDR3 has 14 residues. The V gene's germline CDR1 is MNHNS and CDR2 SASEGT. V was trimmed by 0 bases and J by 6 bases, leaving 12 bases between them. DNA for the CDR3: TGTGCCAGCAGTGAAGCGCTTCAGGGGTCCGAGCAGTACTTC. Encoded protein: CASSEALQGSEQYF.

J is TRBJ2-3 and V is TRBV19; 9 nucleotides match TRBD2. Germline loops: CDR1 LNHDA, CDR2 SQIVND (reference sequence). CDR3 length: 14 residues. Unmatched junction bases numbered 4, after V lost 3 bases and J lost 6 bases. CDR3 coding DNA: TGTGCCAGTAGTATCCTAGCGGGGACTGATACGCAGTATTTT. This gives the protein CASSILAGTDTQYF.

This clone has just a few counts. Its ends do not fully match the called genes, so a read error is possible. The chain links TRBV7-9 to TRBJ1-2; D possibly corresponds to TRBD1 (5 bases). This CDR3 contains 13 residues. Germline V gives CDR1 SEHNR, CDR2 FQNEAQ (reference sequence). The CDR3 region is CAGSLASGAGYTF. DNA of the CDR3: TGTGCCGGCAGCTTAGCGTCTGGGGCTGGCTACACCTTC.

At least ten counts were recorded for this clone. V gene TRBV6-1 combines with J gene TRBJ1-2; tentative D call: TRBD1 (5 bases). This CDR3 has 13 residues. V was pared by 6 bases and J by 1 base, with 9 bases between. Germline CDR1 reads MNHNS; CDR2 reads SASEGT. The CDR3, as DNA: TGTGCCAGCAGGCAGGGTTTTAACTATGGCTACACCTTC. Its protein is CASRQGFNYGYTF.

This clone was seen just once. The junction departs from the called germline gene at one end, perhaps through a read error. The V and J genes are TRBV11-2 and TRBJ2-6; D gene unclear. The CDR3 runs 14 residues. The germline V gene encodes CDR1 SGHAT and CDR2 FQNNGV. CDR3 DNA: TGTGCCATCAGCCCCCCGTCTGGGGCCAACGTCCTGACTTTC. Its translation is CAISPPSGANVLTF.

This clone is termed medium-sized. This rearrangement joins TRBV7-2 to TRBJ2-7; D unclear. The CDR3 length is 13 residues. Trimming removed 0 bases from V and 3 bases from J, with 6 bases in between. The germline V gene encodes CDR1 SGHTA and CDR2 FQGNSA. The CDR3 reads CASSLALNYEQYF. DNA for the CDR3: TGTGCCAGCAGCTTAGCGTTAAACTACGAGCAGTACTTC.

This clone was seen repeatedly, ten times or more. The rearrangement links TRBV9 to TRBJ2-5; D remains ambiguous. The length of the CDR3 is 16 residues. CDR1 and CDR2 from the germline V gene are SGDLS and YYNGEE. Trimming shortened V by 0 bases and J by 1 base, and 13 bases separated the two germline ends. The CDR3 reads CASSVALAASQETQYF. The CDR3 nucleotides are TGTGCCAGCAGCGTAGCTCTGGCGGCCAGCCAAGAGACCCAGTACTTC.

At least ten counts were recorded for this clone. V is TRBV12-3 or TRBV12-4 and J is TRBJ2-3, with 7 bases that match TRBD1. The CDR3 runs 15 residues. V was clipped by 4 bases and J by 10 bases; unmatched bases: 14. The CDR3 sequence: CASSYPLTGSDAQYF. CDR3 nucleotide sequence: TGTGCCAGCAGTTACCCTCTGACAGGGTCTGACGCGCAGTATTTT.

As DNA, the CDR3 is TGCAGTGCTAGAGATGGGACAGATAATTCACCCCTCCACTTT. Its protein is CSARDGTDNSPLHF. This chain connects TRBV20-1 to TRBJ1-6, with TRBD1 matching 7 bases. CDR3 length: 14 residues. The ends lost 0 bases at V and 5 bases at J; junction bases unmatched: 1. CDR1 and CDR2 from the germline V gene are DFQATT and SNEGSKA (reference sequence).

V gene TRBV28 combines with J gene TRBJ2-6, with TRBD1 as a possible D gene (5 bases). CDR3 length: 19 amino acids. The germline V gene has CDR1 MDHEN and CDR2 SYDVKM. Trimming shortened V by 4 bases and J by 0 bases, and 19 bases separated the two germline ends. CDR3 bases: TGTGCCAGCAGTTCCCCTCGAGGAGACAGTTTCTCTGGGGCCAACGTCCTGACTTTC. The encoded protein is CASSSPRGDSFSGANVLTF.

The chain recombines TRBV6-2 or TRBV6-3 with TRBJ2-2; no firm D call. The CDR3 contains 12 residues. V dropped 2 bases and J dropped 4 bases, with 2 bases sitting between them. Germline V gene sequence: CDR1 MNHEY, CDR2 SVGEGT. CDR3 DNA: TGTGCCAGCAGTTACACCACCGGGGAGCTGTTTTTT. It specifies CASSYTTGELFF.

This clone came up once. This chain uses TRBV20-1 with TRBJ1-1; TRBD1 aligns across 8 bases. The germline CDR1 and CDR2 sequences are DFQATT and SNEGSKA (reference sequence). The CDR3 is 13 amino acids. V gave up 3 bases and J gave up 6 bases; unmatched junction bases: 6. The CDR3 region is CSARGTGLAEAFF. CDR3 bases: TGCAGTGCTAGGGGGACAGGACTCGCTGAAGCTTTCTTT.

This clone was counted ten times or more. The chain couples TRBV24-1 to TRBJ2-5; TRBD2 matches at 11 bases. With V trimmed by 4 bases and J by 3 bases, 18 bases remained unmatched. In germline, CDR1 is KGHDR, CDR2 SFDVKD. The CDR3 is 20 amino acids. The CDR3 here is CATSDPVGSTSGRGKETQYF. CDR3 bases: TGTGCCACCAGTGACCCGGTGGGGTCTACTAGCGGGAGAGGGAAAGAGACCCAGTACTTC.

The chain recombines TRBV28 with TRBJ1-5, with unresolved D. V was clipped by 9 bases and J by 4 bases, with 7 bases between them. The CDR3 spans 11 residues. The germline gives CDR1 MDHEN, CDR2 SYDVKM. CDR3 in amino acids: CASTRNQPQHF. The CDR3 DNA reads TGTGCCAGTACCAGAAATCAGCCCCAGCATTTT.

The rearrangement joins TRBV11-2 to TRBJ2-1; 14 bases line up with TRBD2. The CDR3 is 18 amino acids. Per germline, CDR1 SGHAT and CDR2 FQNNGV. V was clipped by 5 bases and J by 3 bases; unmatched bases: 9. The CDR3 coding sequence is TGTGCCAGCAGCCTCGGGACTAGCGGGAGTGGGTACTACAATGAGCAGTTCTTC. This codes for CASSLGTSGSGYYNEQFF.

A note on this clone: Its ends do not fully match the called genes, so a read error is possible. The V gene is TRBV19, the J gene TRBJ1-1; weak D call: TRBD1 (6 bases). The germline gives CDR1 LNHDA, CDR2 SQIVND (reference sequence). The CDR3 loop spans 13 amino acids. The CDR3 DNA sequence: TGTGCCAGTATCTGGACAGCGAACACTGAATCTTTCTTT. Translated: CASIWTANTESFF.

By sample share, this clone is medium-sized (0.01 to 0.1%). The CDR3 nucleotides read TGCAGTGCTAGAGATGGGACTAGGAGTATCCAGCCCTCCTACGAGCAGTACTTC. It specifies CSARDGTRSIQPSYEQYF. The chain carries TRBV20-1 and TRBJ2-7, with TRBD2 identical over 8 bases. J was trimmed by 0 bases and V by 0 bases; bases with no gene match: 13. This CDR3 is 18 amino acids long. Per germline, CDR1 DFQATT and CDR2 SNEGSKA (reference sequence).